This T cell receptor (beta chain) appears in the sequencing data of a study of neoadjuvant anti-PD-1 for oral cavity cancer. General study findings and limits: PBMC Gini-index clonality exceeded responders' in non-responders post-nivolumab.

The J segment lost 4 bases and the V segment lost 5 bases, leaving 1 base of the junction unmatched. From germline, CDR1 is SNHLY and CDR2 FYNNEI. This CDR3 contains 12 residues. Sequencing used immunoSEQ multiplex PCR; TCRdb keeps in-frame clones, though not all of them. The data contain around 15,000 clones, roughly 70% of them singletons. Points on this clone: Its specificity is not known.

This material consisted of PBMCs, taken before nivolumab (anti-PD-1) treatment. This sequence was found in a person aged 40 to 85 with oral cavity squamous cell carcinoma. The chain carries TRBV2 and TRBJ2-5; TRBD1 matches 7 bases. Written as DNA, the CDR3 is TGTGCCAGCAGTACAGGGGTAGAGACCCAGTACTTC. Amino acid sequence: CASSTGVETQYF.